This T cell receptor (beta chain) was retrieved from a study of cytomegalovirus exposure and HLA in healthy donors (dated by TCRdb to about 2017). Turning to the overall study: An earlier analysis of approximately 640 of the donors reported about 290 Gb of sequence data and some 120 million unique TCR beta sequences from about 179 million T cells. Approximately 330 gigabases of sequencing data and approximately 92 million unique TCR sequences made up an early release that covered approximately 650 HLA-typed donors. Four to six DR-DQ haplotypes were handled as single units for association and clustering, since linkage in the cohort was strong. Across about 370 genotyped donors of the cohort, an average of about 250,000 unique TCR beta nucleotide sequences per donor were sequenced, and 15% to 20% of those sequences were non-productive. To predict cytomegalovirus infection status, the study combined high-throughput TCR immunosequencing, statistical association of individual TCRs with disease status, and machine learning. In a later analysis, previously published TCR beta repertoires from 670 or so donors were re-analyzed and high-resolution HLA genotyping was added so that TCR occurrence patterns could be studied. Along with the roughly 670-subject first cohort, a separate validation cohort of 120 different subjects was used. The study profiled the T cell repertoires of 500 to 800 subjects by immunosequencing and related them to cytomegalovirus serostatus. The later analysis used no new phenotypic data to find candidate immune exposures, relying instead on TCR beta sequences and their occurrence across donors. Typing coverage differed by locus: A, B, C, DRB1 and DQB1 were typed in about 620-630 donors, DQA1 in roughly 510, DPA1 in some 610, and DPB1 in just under 490. The study aimed to test whether signatures of past pathogen exposure could be identified by cataloging public T cell receptors. Of the 398 genotyped donors, 65% to 90% fell in the genetic ancestry cluster associated with self-reported Caucasian donors. All discovery cohort repertoires had been generated using a single sequencing platform. Donor age, sex, ethnicity and CMV serostatus were collected together with the repertoire data. A later genetic analysis took genome-wide SNP genotypes for about 60% of the roughly 670 donors and used that subset as a discovery cohort. HLA typing covered class I and class II loci at four-digit resolution. An earlier analysis of nearly 600 of the donors applied high-throughput TCR beta sequencing to assess whether each TCR beta V gene segment acted as functional or pseudogenic. Overall study outcomes, separate from this receptor: In a later genetic analysis, a missense DCLRE1C variant was associated with V-gene and J-gene trimming of TCR beta chains, and the association was replicated in an independent cohort. Specific HLA alleles were associated with roughly 16,000 TCR beta sequences at a false discovery rate of 0.05 in a later analysis. The only immune exposure information available for the cohort was CMV serostatus. A further reported finding was that TCR beta sequences accurately predicted the HLA-A and HLA-B alleles for most subjects in the first cohort. This cohort had only TCR beta chains sequenced, and the lack of alpha or paired-chain data limited which features could be detected. Presence/absence analyses assumed roughly uniform sequencing depth across donors, an assumption that may not hold. According to a later analysis, most CMV-associated TCR beta chains appeared to be HLA-restricted, and the HLA associations seemed to be driven largely by CMV exposure. According to a later analysis, parvovirus B19, influenza, CMV and Epstein-Barr virus appeared linked to several top co-occurrence clusters. Correlated functional status among segregating V segments might reflect linkage disequilibrium, but an unknown experimental factor could not be ruled out. The authors suggested that the approach could potentially be generalized to other disease states and immunological phenotypes. A later analysis found that TCR association rates varied across HLA loci, with DRB1 alleles showing the most associated TCRs and HLA-C alleles the fewest. Compared with the roughly 670-donor mean, donors in an Asian-associated ancestry cluster had fewer N-insertions in productive TCRs, according to a later genetic analysis. In vitro tests confirmed that a few of the cytomegalovirus-associated TCR beta chains recognize cytomegalovirus antigens. In an earlier analysis of 587 of the donors, most TCR beta V segments appeared in productive rearrangements about 90% or about 30% of the time, broadly matching IMGT annotations. The classifier was reported to diagnose cytomegalovirus status with high specificity and sensitivity in both the original cohort and the validation cohort. Because some donors lacked HLA typing at each locus, the association tests relied only on the typed subset. The study listed 150 to 200 TCR beta chains as associated with cytomegalovirus. A cluster of highly shared sequence variants was judged likely to be a technical artifact of the sequencing pipeline. While some public TCRs were present in many individuals, most TCR sequences turned up only very rarely across donors. Some IMGT-functional V segments, including TRBV6-2 and TRBV6-3, could not be told apart with the 87-base-pair reads, so those segments were excluded. The earlier analysis of about 600 of the donors excluded some 15 rarely observed V segments, including chromosome 9 orphons, because counts were too low. In a later analysis, HLA-associated TCR beta chains were found to be more clonally expanded and to have lower generation probabilities than equally common non-associated chains. When HLA alleles, especially DR and DQ, strongly co-occurred, TCR associations were difficult to assign to individual alleles.

Worth noting for this clone: Its antigen target is currently unknown. It has no much larger one-base neighbor in the sample; base qualities were not kept.

The cohort was made up of 500 to 850 healthy bone marrow donors. At the time of sampling, every cohort member was nominally healthy, though immune exposures that went unrecorded were likely present. The donor was CMV seropositive and belonged to the group of 250 to 300 seropositive cohort members. Each donor provided a peripheral blood sample, and peripheral blood mononuclear cells were used for TCR beta sequencing. The Qiagen DNeasy Blood Extraction Kit was used to extract genomic DNA from the blood cell samples. Library preparation was by the immunoSEQ multiplex PCR assay. For the multiplex PCR, a mixture combining 60 forward primers for TCR Vbeta segments and 13 reverse primers for TCR Jbeta segments was used. The CDR3 region of rearranged TCR beta genes was amplified from genomic DNA with a multiplex PCR assay. Amplified TCR beta libraries were sequenced as 87-base-pair reads on the Illumina HiSeq System. On the authors' methods: A later analysis tallied 75 million to 85 million unique TCR beta chains across the roughly 610 repertoires, and roughly 11 million of those chains were shared by two or more donors. Raw reads were error-corrected and collapsed into unique sequences with a nearest-neighbor algorithm that merged closely related sequences to remove PCR and sequencing errors. Alignment of CDR3 sequences to IMGT reference sequences was used to assign V, D and J gene segments. For a sequence to be retained, a match of at least six nucleotides was required to both a V gene segment and a J gene segment. Rearrangements were classified as productive when the CDR3 lacked stop codons and remained in frame with V and J, and all other rearrangements were classified as non-productive. Following IMGT convention, CDR3 was defined as the stretch from the second conserved V-encoded cysteine up to the conserved J-encoded phenylalanine. The earlier analysis of approximately 500 of the donors excluded sequences that lacked an unambiguous match to a single V gene segment. In an earlier analysis of about 590 of the donors, a V segment was called functional when productive rearrangements were above 56.7%, and segregating when the standard deviation between donors exceeded 5%. A statistical classification framework was built for diagnosing cytomegalovirus status from the catalog of TCR beta chain sequences. In a later analysis, TCR nucleotide sequences were compared against IMGT/GENE-DB human TR gene sequences so that V and J genes could be assigned. In a later analysis, CDR3 sequences and most-parsimonious VDJ recombination scenarios were assigned using the TCRdist pipeline. A later analysis defined each TCR beta chain by its CDR3 amino acid sequence plus V-gene family, and excluded reads lacking a unique V-gene family. As a way to deal with suspected cross-contamination and a sequencing artifact, a later analysis dropped over 550 nucleotide sequences that were highly shared and had low generation probability. A later analysis calculated a clonal expansion index for each public chain from normalized within-repertoire ranks of inferred template counts. In a later analysis, generation probabilities were computed with a VDJ recombination model fitted to out-of-frame rearrangements, and the resulting probabilities were checked against IGoR. In a later analysis, hypergeometric tests were used to score TCR-TCR, TCR-HLA and TCR-CMV co-occurrence, with a repertoire-size bias correction applied to TCR pairs. False discovery rates were estimated in a later analysis by permuting HLA or CMV assignments 20 times. In a later analysis, co-occurring TCRs were grouped using DBSCAN, with TCRdist sequence similarity added in when clustering inside HLA-allele-positive subsets. Repertoires with fewer than 30,000 or more than 120,000 public chains were left out of co-occurrence clustering, as were about 5 repertoires with anomalous nucleotide sharing. TCRdb stores this immuneACCESS table with in-frame sequences only. Part of the clones is absent; in the studies checked, under half of the shortfall reflects unresolved V genes, and no reason is known for the rest. For V, J and clone size, that table is used; D and trimming come from the DNA. The sample data list 85,000 to 100,000 clones, and about nine tenths of these were observed just once. The ten most abundant clones make up about 8.6% of the sample.

Taken from the germline V gene (reference sequence), the CDR1 and CDR2 loops are SGHNT and YYREEE. V is pared back by 1 base and J by 4 bases, with 14 bases lying between the germline termini. From cysteine to phenylalanine, the CDR3 is 15 amino acids long. Of all the DNA, just the CDR3 is kept, 45 bases in frame from base 1. The sequence is built from TRBV5-4 and TRBJ1-2; the D gene is perhaps TRBD1, on 6 matching bases. The receptor comes from a man younger than 45 in good health and CMV-seropositive. Sequences were obtained from PBMCs. This receptor carries the CDR3 CASSLNGGPGYGYTF. Read as DNA, the sequence is TGTGCCAGCAGCTTGAACGGGGGGCCGGGCTATGGCTACACCTTC.